Shown below are 3 T cell receptor beta chains from a single sample sequenced in a study of blood T cell repertoires in COVID-19 (dated by TCRdb to the early 2020s). The library was prepared using the immunoSEQ multiplex PCR assay. In TCRdb, the immuneACCESS table is reduced to in-frame sequences with V and J assigned. These tables do not hold every clone; where another copy was compared, an unresolved V gene accounts for under half, and the others remain unexplained. The sample contains nearly 50,000 clones, around 85% of them found a single time. The top ten constitute approximately 15% of the sample. Sequencing input: peripheral blood. Source of these receptors: a human donor in a cohort sampled during active COVID-19.

The rearrangement links TRBV19 to TRBJ2-1; TRBD1 agrees at 10 bases. The V gene end was trimmed by 9 bases and the J gene end by 7 bases; junction bases not matched to a gene: 9. The CDR3 spans 14 residues. The germline V gene encodes CDR1 LNHDA and CDR2 SQIVND (reference sequence). This CDR3 is CASRWDRGSNEQFF. For the CDR3, the DNA is TGTGCCAGCCGCTGGGACAGGGGAAGTAATGAGCAGTTCTTC.

The chain couples TRBV2 to TRBJ1-1, with a possible D match to TRBD1 (5 bases). Germline-derived CDR1 and CDR2 are SNHLY and FYNNEI. The CDR3 consists of 13 residues. V was shortened by 1 base and J by 8 bases, with 11 bases between the two germline ends. In DNA form, the CDR3 reads TGTGCCAGCAGTGAAGATCGGGGGACCGAAGCTTTCTTT. Amino acid sequence: CASSEDRGTEAFF.

This clone is a singleton in its sample. The V gene is TRBV6-2 or TRBV6-3, the J gene TRBJ2-5; the match to TRBD1 covers 9 bases. Losses at the gene ends were 5 bases for V and 5 bases for J; bases not matched to a gene: 9. CDR3 length: 15 amino acids. The V gene's germline CDR1 is MNHEY and CDR2 SVGEGT. For the CDR3, the DNA is TGTGCCAGCAGTAATACAGGGGGCTTTAGGGAGACCCAGTACTTC. Translation: CASSNTGGFRETQYF.